The 24 T cell receptor beta chains below were found in one sample sequenced in a study of T cells after yellow fever vaccination. TCRdb redid the calling of the 5' RACE reads with MiXCR, one entry per CDR3 protein. The sample has around 72,000 distinct CDR3 sequences; about 7.2% are singletons. This specimen consisted of CD8+ T cells sorted from PBMCs, obtained around 10 days after the first yellow fever vaccination. These receptors were taken from a young man who received the YFV17D yellow fever vaccine.

V usage is TRBV7-3 and J usage is TRBJ2-7, with D possibly TRBD1 on 6 matching bases. V was shortened by 3 bases and J by 5 bases, with 8 bases between the two germline ends. This CDR3 is built from 12 residues. CDR1 is SGHTA, CDR2 FQGTGA, per germline. The CDR3 protein is CASSFDRHEQYV. The CDR3 DNA follows: TGTGCCAGCAGCTTCGACAGGCACGAGCAGTACGTC.

This clonotype was counted ten times or more. The chain recombines TRBV7-9 with TRBJ1-2, with 7 bases fitting TRBD1. V lost 4 bases, J lost 0 bases, and 11 bases stayed unmatched. Germline V CDR1 and CDR2: SEHNR, FQNEAQ (reference sequence). This CDR3 is 17 amino acids long. This chain's CDR3 is CASSSSGTELPNYGYTF. The CDR3, as DNA: TGTGCCAGCAGCTCTTCCGGGACAGAACTACCTAACTATGGCTACACCTTC.

This clonotype came up many times. The CDR3 loop reads CASSFGGLSSYEQYF. CDR3 in DNA: TGTGCCAGCAGTTTCGGCGGGCTCAGCTCCTACGAGCAGTACTTC. The chain recombines TRBV27 with TRBJ2-7; weak D call: TRBD2 (5 bases). Germline-derived CDR1 and CDR2 are MNHEY and SMNVEV (reference sequence). Trimming removed 3 bases at V and 0 bases at J, with 12 bases between. This CDR3 has 15 residues.

This clonotype was seen ten or more times. This chain joins TRBV5-1 and TRBJ2-2; perhaps TRBD2 as D (6 bases). Trimming removed 1 base from V and 6 bases from J, with 10 bases in between. Per the germline V gene, CDR1 is SGHRS and CDR2 is YFSETQ. The length of the CDR3 is 14 residues. CDR3 nucleotide sequence: TGCGCCAGCAGCTTGAGGCGGGGCGCCGGGGAGCTGTTTTTT. Protein: CASSLRRGAGELFF.

V is TRBV27 and J is TRBJ2-3; D possibly matches TRBD1 or TRBD2 (5 bases each). The CDR3 spans 17 residues. Germline V gene sequence: CDR1 MNHEY, CDR2 SMNVEV (reference sequence). V was pared by 0 bases and J by 0 bases, with 13 bases between. CDR3 in DNA: TGTGCCAGCAGTTTATCACCACGGGGCGCTAGCACAGATACGCAGTATTTT. It codes for CASSLSPRGASTDTQYF.

This clonotype was observed at least ten times. V and J are TRBV28 and TRBJ2-1; TRBD1 is a possible D gene (6 bases). The CDR3 is 15 residues long. CDR1 MDHEN and CDR2 SYDVKM come from the germline V gene. V was shortened by 6 bases and J by 0 bases, with 12 bases between the two germline ends. CDR3 nucleotides: TGTGCCAGCAGCCTCCGGGACAACTCCTACAATGAGCAGTTCTTC. Translating gives CASSLRDNSYNEQFF.

This clonotype was counted ten times or more. This chain links TRBV28 with TRBJ2-7; maybe TRBD1 (5 bases). V lost 5 bases and J 4 bases, leaving 21 bases between the germline ends. Germline CDR1 and CDR2: MDHEN and SYDVKM. This CDR3 is 16 amino acids long. CDR3 region: CASSTPQDPVGYEQYV. The CDR3 DNA reads as TGTGCCAGCAGTACCCCACAGGACCCGGTAGGGTACGAGCAGTACGTC.

Many counts were recorded for this clonotype. J is TRBJ1-4 and V is TRBV12-3 or TRBV12-4; 8 bases align to TRBD1. V lost 6 bases, J lost 8 bases, and 14 bases stayed unmatched. CDR3 length: 16 residues. The CDR3 is CASRQRTGKKGEKLFF. DNA of the CDR3: TGTGCCAGCAGACAGAGGACAGGGAAGAAAGGCGAAAAACTGTTTTTT.

The chain uses TRBV5-1 and TRBJ2-7; D remains ambiguous. The CDR3 totals 13 residues. The ends were cut back, 4 bases at V and 0 bases at J, with 8 bases in the middle. Germline V gene data show CDR1 as SGHRS and CDR2 as YFSETQ. CDR3: CASSAVGSYEQYF. The CDR3 bases are TGCGCCAGCAGCGCCGTCGGCTCCTACGAGCAGTACTTC.

This clonotype has a count of ten or more. This rearrangement joins TRBV7-2 to TRBJ2-1; 8 nucleotides align to TRBD1. Unmatched junction bases numbered 7, after V lost 4 bases and J lost 8 bases. Germline CDR1 and CDR2: SGHTA and FQGNSA. CDR3 length: 14 amino acids. CDR3 DNA: TGTGCCAGCAGCTCAAGACAGGGGTGGCATGAGCAGTTCTTC. The encoded protein is CASSSRQGWHEQFF.

This clonotype was observed at least ten times. V usage is TRBV14 and J usage is TRBJ1-2; tentative D call: TRBD1 (6 bases). The CDR3 is 17 amino acids. Trimming removed 4 bases at V and 1 base at J, with 19 bases between. From germline, CDR1 is SGHDN and CDR2 FVKESK. CDR3 sequence (DNA): TGTGCCAGCAGCCCGGTGGGGCAGGGGCGAAATAACTATGGCTACACCTTC. Its translation: CASSPVGQGRNNYGYTF.

This chain links TRBV20-1 with TRBJ2-5; 9 nucleotides match TRBD2. V trimming: 4 bases; J trimming: 4 bases; junction bases outside the gene matches: 19. Germline-derived CDR1 and CDR2 are DFQATT and SNEGSKA (reference sequence). The CDR3 contains 18 residues. CDR3 coding DNA: TGCAGTGCTAATCCATGGCTAGCGGGGAACCCGATAGGAGAGACCCAGTACTTC. It specifies CSANPWLAGNPIGETQYF.

This clonotype was seen at least ten times. The rearrangement uses TRBV15 and TRBJ2-7, with D perhaps TRBD2 (6 bases). The germline V and J ends were trimmed by 5 bases and 5 bases, with 19 bases remaining between them. CDR3 size: 15 residues. Germline V CDR1 and CDR2: LNHNV, YYDKDF (reference sequence). The DNA of the CDR3 is TGTGCCACCAGCGGACCGGGACGCCCGGGAGACGAGCAGTACGTC. Its protein product is CATSGPGRPGDEQYV.

This clonotype was recorded at least ten times. The V call is TRBV7-9, the J call TRBJ2-5; D might be TRBD2 (6 bases). The CDR3 contains 15 residues. Germline V gene lookup returns CDR1 SEHNR and CDR2 FQNEAQ (reference sequence). The V gene lost 6 bases and the J gene lost 3 bases, with 17 bases spanning the gap. CDR3 nucleotides: TGTGCCAGCAGTTATAAGGGAGGACTTGAAGAGACCCAGTACTTC. It codes for CASSYKGGLEETQYF.

This clonotype was seen ten or more times. V gene TRBV15 combines with J gene TRBJ1-6; D is ambiguous. Germline values: CDR1 LNHNV, CDR2 YYDKDF (reference sequence). Trimming stripped 2 bases from V and 6 bases from J, with 20 bases between. This CDR3 region has 18 residues. The CDR3 region is CATSRTPLMTEINSPLHF. DNA of the CDR3: TGTGCCACCAGCAGAACTCCATTAATGACGGAGATTAATTCACCCCTCCACTTT.

The chain employs TRBV7-9 and TRBJ1-4, with D perhaps TRBD1 (6 bases). CDR3 length: 14 residues. Per germline, CDR1 SEHNR and CDR2 FQNEAQ (reference sequence). Trimming shortened V by 2 bases and J by 7 bases, and 11 bases separated the two germline ends. CDR3 sequence (DNA): TGTGCCAGCAGCTTATCAGGGGTTGGTGAAAAACTGTTTTTT. Translating gives CASSLSGVGEKLFF. The full variable domain, completed using reference TRBV7-9 and TRBJ1-4, is DTGVSQNPRHKITKRGQNVTFRCDPISEHNRLYWYRQTLGQGPEFLTYFQNEAQLEKSRLLSDRFSAERPKGSFSTLEIQRTEQGDSAMYLCASSLSGVGEKLFFGSGTQLSVL.

The V gene is TRBV9, the J gene TRBJ2-3; maybe TRBD2 (5 bases). Trimming took off 4 bases at V and 3 bases at J, with 21 bases between the two ends. The CDR3 extends over 17 amino acids. The germline V gene encodes CDR1 SGDLS and CDR2 YYNGEE. In DNA, the CDR3 is TGTGCCAGCAGCTCCTGTGGGGAGCGCGGGCCGACAGATACGCAGTATTTT. Its protein is CASSSCGERGPTDTQYF.

The table lists this clonotype with many counts. The chain employs TRBV5-1 and TRBJ2-4, with TRBD2 matching 7 bases. The V segment lost 2 bases and the J segment 8 bases; nucleotides outside the gene matches: 10. Germline V lookup: CDR1 SGHRS, CDR2 YFSETQ. The CDR3 runs to 15 residues. As DNA, the CDR3 is TGCGCCAGCAGCTTTAGATCCAGGGAGGGTGACATTCAGTACTTC. Amino acids: CASSFRSREGDIQYF.

This clonotype has at least ten counts. V is TRBV7-9 and J is TRBJ2-1, with D maybe TRBD2 (5 bases). The CDR3 extends over 15 amino acids. Looked up from germline, CDR1 is SEHNR and CDR2 is FQNEAQ (reference sequence). Trimming stripped 0 bases from V and 6 bases from J, with 12 bases between. CDR3 sequence reads: CASSLALGRSNEQFF. DNA of the CDR3: TGTGCCAGCAGCTTAGCGTTGGGGAGAAGCAATGAGCAGTTCTTC.

There are a few counts of this clonotype. V gene TRBV7-2 combines with J gene TRBJ1-1; D uncertain. Germline V lookup: CDR1 SGHTA, CDR2 FQGNSA. This CDR3 is built from 15 residues. Trimming removed 1 base at V and 1 base at J, with 10 bases between. CDR3: CASSLVLPENTEAFF. DNA of the CDR3: TGTGCCAGCAGCTTAGTTCTTCCGGAGAACACTGAAGCTTTCTTT. Filled out from reference TRBV7-2 and TRBJ1-1, the complete variable domain reads GAGVSQSPSNKVTEKGKDVELRCDPISGHTALYWYRQSLGQGLEFLIYFQGNSAPDKSGLPSDRFSAERTGGSVSTLTIQRTQQEDSAVYLCASSLVLPENTEAFFGQGTRLTVV.

This rearrangement joins TRBV6-2 or TRBV6-3 to TRBJ2-1; TRBD2 agrees at 8 bases. The germline V gene encodes CDR1 MNHEY and CDR2 SVGEGT. The junction had 7 bases not matched to a gene; V was cut back by 0 bases and J by 9 bases. The CDR3 contains 15 residues. The chain's CDR3 is CASSYSGGAWGEQFF. The CDR3 DNA reads TGTGCCAGCAGTTACTCCGGGGGGGCGTGGGGTGAGCAGTTCTTC.

This clonotype has just a few counts. The rearrangement joins TRBV11-3 to TRBJ2-3; D is possibly TRBD1 (6 bases). Deletions cut 5 bases from V and 2 bases from J, with 20 bases between. The germline CDR1 and CDR2 sequences are SGHNT and YENEEA. This CDR3 region has 17 residues. The chain's CDR3 is CASSPRDTEENTDTQYF. The CDR3 DNA reads TGTGCCAGCAGCCCCCGGGACACGGAGGAAAACACAGATACGCAGTATTTT.

This clonotype was counted only a few times. V usage is TRBV27 and J usage is TRBJ1-1; D gene unclear. Germline CDR1 is MNHEY and CDR2 is SMNVEV (reference sequence). Trimming removed 3 bases at V and 4 bases at J, with 9 bases between. The CDR3 loop spans 13 amino acids. The CDR3 nucleotides are TGTGCCAGCAGTTTCGGGTTCGGCACTGAAGCTTTCTTT. It is translated as CASSFGFGTEAFF.

This clonotype was observed at least ten times. V usage is TRBV4-1 and J usage is TRBJ2-7; maybe TRBD1 (5 bases). The V end lost 0 bases, the J end lost 2 bases, and 11 bases lay between the germline ends. The germline V gene encodes CDR1 MGHRA and CDR2 YSYEKL. The CDR3 is 15 residues long. The CDR3 sequence is CASSQDHPGPYEQYV. The CDR3 DNA follows: TGCGCCAGCAGCCAAGATCATCCAGGGCCCTACGAGCAGTACGTC.